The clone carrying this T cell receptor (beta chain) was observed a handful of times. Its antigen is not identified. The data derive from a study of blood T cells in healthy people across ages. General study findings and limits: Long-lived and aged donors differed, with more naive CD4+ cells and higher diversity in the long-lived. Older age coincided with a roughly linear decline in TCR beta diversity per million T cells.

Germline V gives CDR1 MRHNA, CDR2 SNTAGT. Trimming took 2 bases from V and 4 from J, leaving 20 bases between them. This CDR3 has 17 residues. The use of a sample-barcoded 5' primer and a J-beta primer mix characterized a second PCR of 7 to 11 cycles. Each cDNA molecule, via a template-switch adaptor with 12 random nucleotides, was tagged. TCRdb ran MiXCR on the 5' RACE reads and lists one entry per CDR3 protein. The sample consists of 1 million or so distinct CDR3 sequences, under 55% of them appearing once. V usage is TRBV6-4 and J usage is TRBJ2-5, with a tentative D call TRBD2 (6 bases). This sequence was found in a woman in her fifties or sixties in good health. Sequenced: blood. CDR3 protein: CASSDPGLPESRETQYF. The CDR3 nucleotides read TGTGCCAGCAGTGACCCCGGACTACCGGAGTCACGAGAGACCCAGTACTTC.